The text below deals with one TCR beta chain. This sample stems from a study of CD8+CD57+ T cells in acquired aplastic anemia. The germline CDR1 and CDR2 sequences are ENHRY and SYGVKD. CDR3 length: 14 amino acids. Trimming shortened V by 2 bases and J by 0 bases, and 8 bases separated the two germline ends. TCR beta VDJ combinations and CDR3 sequences were profiled from genomic DNA. TCRdb reanalysed the reads using MiXCR and keeps one entry per CDR3 protein. In the table there are around 140,000 distinct CDR3 sequences, around two fifths of which are singletons. Sequences were obtained from sorted CD4+, CD8+, or CD8+CD57+ T cells (not recorded which) from PBMCs. The chain couples TRBV10-3 to TRBJ2-7; D is possibly TRBD1 (5 bases). The TCR was taken from a human donor in good health, serving as a control. The CDR3 nucleotides read TGTGCCATCAGTGAGGACAGAACCTCCTACGAGCAGTACTTC. Encoded protein: CAISEDRTSYEQYF.